This T cell receptor beta chain derives from a study of a mutant IDH1 vaccine in newly diagnosed glioma. This table comes from immunoSEQ multiplex PCR, and its TCRdb copy is limited to in-frame clones, with some not included. The table records 40,000 to 45,000 clones, roughly four fifths of them present only once. Documented time point: week 35, safety follow-up. Every vaccination contained 300 ug of the mutant IDH1 20-mer peptide and was paired with topical imiquimod. The CDR3 loop spans 14 amino acids. Germline CDR1 is SGHAT and CDR2 is FQDESV (reference sequence). Trimming pared 1 base from V and 0 bases from J, leaving 6 bases between. Points on this clone: The antigen remains undetermined.

The chain carries TRBV11-1 and TRBJ1-1, with D uncertain. The receptor was isolated from a woman aged 45-60 years with glioma. Sequencing used PBMCs, obtained from a glioma patient whose treatment included an IDH1 peptide vaccine. As DNA, the CDR3 is TGTGCCAGCAGCTTAGGTCTTATGAACACTGAAGCTTTCTTT. Amino acids: CASSLGLMNTEAFF.